The 17 T cell receptor beta chains below all came from one sample that was sequenced in a study of cytomegalovirus exposure and HLA in healthy donors. The method was immunoSEQ multiplex PCR; TCRdb's version includes in-frame clones alone and lacks a portion of them. Of some 100,000 clones in the sample, around 85% are singletons; the top ten hold around 4.5%. The sequenced material came from PBMCs. The source of these receptors is a man younger than 30 in good health and CMV-seropositive.

The chain is built from TRBV19 and TRBJ1-1; 7 nucleotides match TRBD1. The CDR3 runs to 15 residues. The germline V gene encodes CDR1 LNHDA and CDR2 SQIVND (reference sequence). With V trimmed by 4 bases and J by 6 bases, 11 bases remained unmatched. This chain's CDR3 is CASSKDREGRAEAFF. The CDR3 region has the DNA TGTGCCAGTAGTAAAGACAGGGAAGGAAGGGCTGAAGCTTTCTTT.

DNA for the CDR3: TGTGCCAGCAGCGTCCCCGGGGAAGAGACCCAGTACTTC. It encodes CASSVPGEETQYF. This chain uses TRBV9 with TRBJ2-5; maybe TRBD2 (5 bases). V lost 2 bases, J lost 3 bases, and 8 bases lay in between. Germline V gene sequence: CDR1 SGDLS, CDR2 YYNGEE. The CDR3 sequence is 13 residues long.

The gene calls are TRBV2 and TRBJ2-3; tentatively, D is TRBD2 (5 bases). Trimming cost V 1 base and J 2 bases, with 10 bases left between them. The CDR3 has 15 residues. Germline loops: CDR1 SNHLY, CDR2 FYNNEI. CDR3 sequence (DNA): TGTGCCAGCAGTGAAGAGACCGGGATCACAGATACGCAGTATTTT. It specifies CASSEETGITDTQYF.

The CDR3 DNA sequence: TGTGCCAGCAGCTTGGTGGGCGGGGTTAATTCACCCCTCCACTTT. Translated, it gives CASSLVGGVNSPLHF. The chain joins TRBV5-4 to TRBJ1-6, with D hard to call. Germline V gives CDR1 SGHNT, CDR2 YYREEE (reference sequence). Trimming shortened V by 0 bases and J by 6 bases, and 10 bases separated the two germline ends. The CDR3 is 15 amino acids. The whole variable domain, filled in from reference TRBV5-4 and TRBJ1-6, reads ETGVTQSPTHLIKTRGQQVTLRCSSQSGHNTVSWYQQALGQGPQFIFQYYREEENGRGNFPPRFSGLQFPNYSSELNVNALELDDSALYLCASSLVGGVNSPLHFGNGTRLTVT.

The V call is TRBV19, the J call TRBJ1-1, with TRBD1 matching over 7 bases. The V gene end was trimmed by 6 bases and the J gene end by 1 base; junction bases not matched to a gene: 14. Germline CDR1 LNHDA, CDR2 SQIVND (reference sequence). The CDR3 runs to 17 residues. The CDR3 bases are TGTGCCAGTAGACGCCCCACAGGGGTTTTGGGGAACACTGAAGCTTTCTTT. It encodes CASRRPTGVLGNTEAFF.

The rearrangement joins TRBV14 to TRBJ1-2, with D tentatively TRBD1 (6 bases). CDR1 SGHDN and CDR2 FVKESK come from the germline V gene. The CDR3 has 14 residues. V gave up 4 bases and J gave up 2 bases, with 11 bases separating them. CDR3 in amino acids: CASSRHTGNYGYTF. The CDR3 DNA follows: TGTGCCAGCAGCCGCCACACAGGGAACTATGGCTACACCTTC.

This rearrangement joins TRBV10-2 to TRBJ1-4, with D perhaps TRBD1 (6 bases). The CDR3 spans 17 residues. Trimming shortened V by 2 bases and J by 1 base, and 14 bases separated the two germline ends. Per the germline V gene, CDR1 is WSHSY and CDR2 is SAAADI. This CDR3 is CASSERGRGITNEKLFF. In DNA form, the CDR3 reads TGCGCCAGCAGTGAGAGGGGGAGGGGGATAACTAATGAAAAACTGTTTTTT.

The genes are TRBV5-6 and TRBJ2-1; 8 positions agree with TRBD1. The germline CDR1 and CDR2 sequences are SGHDT and YYEEEE. This CDR3 comprises 16 residues. Trimming at V came to 4 bases and at J to 1 base, leaving 7 bases not matched to a gene. This CDR3 is CASSKTRTGSYNEQFF. As DNA, the CDR3 is TGTGCCAGCAGCAAGACTCGGACAGGGTCCTACAATGAGCAGTTCTTC.

The rearrangement links TRBV11-2 to TRBJ2-1; D is perhaps TRBD2 (5 bases). V dropped 3 bases and J dropped 0 bases, with 9 bases sitting between them. Germline values: CDR1 SGHAT, CDR2 FQNNGV. CDR3 length: 15 residues. The CDR3, as DNA: TGTGCCAGCAGCTTTACGGCGGGCTCCTACAATGAGCAGTTCTTC. Protein product: CASSFTAGSYNEQFF.

V usage is TRBV2 and J usage is TRBJ2-2; 7 nucleotides match TRBD1. The CDR3 consists of 14 residues. In germline, CDR1 is SNHLY, CDR2 FYNNEI. Germline trimming cut 7 bases from V and 6 bases from J; bases unmatched to any gene: 8. CDR3 DNA sequence: TGTGCCAGCACCACCCAGGGGGAAGCCGGGGAGCTGTTTTTT. Translated: CASTTQGEAGELFF.

The chain recombines TRBV2 with TRBJ2-5, with 8 bases aligning to TRBD1. The CDR3 totals 13 residues. Germline-derived CDR1 and CDR2 are SNHLY and FYNNEI. V shed 5 bases and J 3 bases; nucleotides not matched to a gene: 2. CDR3 nucleotide sequence: TGTGCCAGCAGTATACAGGGGGAAGAGACCCAGTACTTC. Its protein product is CASSIQGEETQYF.

The chain recombines TRBV19 with TRBJ2-2, with 10 bases fitting TRBD2. CDR1 is LNHDA, CDR2 SQIVND, per germline (reference sequence). Trimming took 6 bases from V and 7 from J; bases not matched to a gene: 11. The CDR3 consists of 16 residues. The CDR3 loop is CASRRSSGGTHGELFF. DNA of the CDR3: TGTGCCAGTAGAAGATCTAGCGGGGGAACCCACGGGGAGCTGTTTTTT.

A single count supports this clone. This chain connects TRBV29-1 to TRBJ2-1, with D maybe TRBD2 (5 bases). The CDR3 contains 14 residues. Germline CDR1 reads SQVTM; CDR2 reads ANQGSEA. V shed 3 bases and J shed 6 bases, with 15 bases lying between them. The DNA for the CDR3 is TGCAGCGTTGATTTCCGGGATCGGGGCAATGAGCAGTTCTTC. As protein: CSVDFRDRGNEQFF.

The V gene is TRBV7-8, the J gene TRBJ1-4, with D possibly TRBD1 on 6 matching bases. CDR1 is SGHVS, CDR2 FQNEAQ, per germline. Trimming cost V 4 bases and J 8 bases, with 14 bases left between them. The CDR3 runs to 14 residues. DNA of the CDR3: TGTGCCAGCAGCTGGGCCGCAGGGGAGGAAAAACTGTTTTTT. It yields the protein CASSWAAGEEKLFF.

The chain joins TRBV29-1 to TRBJ2-1; D perhaps matches TRBD1 (6 bases). The CDR3 is 18 amino acids. Trimming pared 2 bases from V and 2 bases from J, leaving 22 bases between. Germline loops: CDR1 SQVTM, CDR2 ANQGSEA. CDR3 region: CSVEPLSTGFLAYNEQFF. The CDR3 region has the DNA TGCAGCGTTGAACCACTTTCTACAGGGTTCCTAGCCTACAATGAGCAGTTCTTC.

This chain connects TRBV4-3 to TRBJ1-2; 7 bases align to TRBD1. Trimming at V came to 0 bases and at J to 8 bases, leaving 3 bases not matched to a gene. The germline CDR1 and CDR2 sequences are LGHNA and YSLEER. The CDR3 consists of 13 residues. The CDR3 DNA sequence: TGCGCCAGCAGCCAAGAGACAGGGAGAGGCTACACCTTC. Protein: CASSQETGRGYTF.

Only one count was recorded for this clone. The chain joins TRBV11-2 to TRBJ1-2; the D is unclear. Trimming cost V 4 bases and J 14 bases, with 23 bases left between them. The CDR3 spans 14 residues. Per the germline V gene, CDR1 is SGHAT and CDR2 is FQNNGV. The CDR3 sequence is CASSSVTQARRRTF. The CDR3 nucleotides read TGTGCCAGCAGCTCCGTCACCCAGGCCCGAAGGAGGACCTTC.